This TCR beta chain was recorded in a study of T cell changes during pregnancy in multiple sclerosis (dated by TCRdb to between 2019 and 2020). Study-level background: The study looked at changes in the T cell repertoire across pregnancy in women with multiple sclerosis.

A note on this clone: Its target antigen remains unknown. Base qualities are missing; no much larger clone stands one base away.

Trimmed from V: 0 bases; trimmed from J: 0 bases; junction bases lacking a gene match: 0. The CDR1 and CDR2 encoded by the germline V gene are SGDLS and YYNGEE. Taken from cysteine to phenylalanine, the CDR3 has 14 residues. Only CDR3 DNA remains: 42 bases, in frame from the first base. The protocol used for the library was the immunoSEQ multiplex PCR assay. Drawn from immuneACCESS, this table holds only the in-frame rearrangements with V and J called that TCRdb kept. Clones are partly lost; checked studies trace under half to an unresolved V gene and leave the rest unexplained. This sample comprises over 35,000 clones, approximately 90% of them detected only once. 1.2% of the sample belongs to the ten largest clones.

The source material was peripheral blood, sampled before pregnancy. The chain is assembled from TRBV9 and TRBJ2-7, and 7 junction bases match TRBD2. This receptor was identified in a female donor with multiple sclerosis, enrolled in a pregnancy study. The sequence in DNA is TGTGCCAGCAGCGTAGGCGGGAGCTCCTACGAGCAGTACTTC. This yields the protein CASSVGGSSYEQYF.